The 29 T cell receptor beta chains in this list originate from one sample, sequenced in a study of blood T cells in healthy people across ages. A J-beta primer mix and a sample-barcoded 5' primer were used in a second PCR of roughly 7 to 12 cycles. TCRdb re-derived calls from the 5' RACE reads in MiXCR, one entry per CDR3 protein. The sample yields 700,000 or so distinct CDR3 sequences, 22% seen once. Sequencing was performed on blood. The origin of the receptors is a man aged 65 to 79 in good health.

The chain employs TRBV12-3 or TRBV12-4 and TRBJ1-2; D is perhaps TRBD1 (6 bases). Trimming left V 0 bases short and J 8 bases short, with 7 bases between. The CDR3 loop spans 12 amino acids. The CDR3 nucleotides are TGTGCCAGCAGTTTAGCAGGGGGAGGCTACACCTTC. Translating gives CASSLAGGGYTF.

With respect to this clonotype: The conserved closing phenylalanine or tryptophan is absent in this CDR3, likely reflecting a read error. The DNA is omitted, as the CDR3 cannot be located on it reliably, and the CDR3 follows TCRdb's listing. The rearrangement joins TRBV7-9 to TRBJ2-1; TRBD2, the table's D call, lacks a check against the DNA. From its first to its last residue, the CDR3 has 12 amino acids. Germline loops: CDR1 SEHNR, CDR2 FQNEAQ (reference sequence). The CDR3 reads CASSRTSGGALV.

This clonotype was counted between two and nine times. The J gene is TRBJ2-2, the V gene TRBV11-2; D gene uncertain. V lost 5 bases to trimming and J lost 8 bases, with 6 bases between them. CDR1 and CDR2 from the germline V gene are SGHAT and FQNNGV. The CDR3 extends over 11 amino acids. CDR3 residues: CASSTRGELFF. CDR3 in DNA: TGTGCCAGCAGCACCCGAGGGGAGCTGTTTTTT.

The genes are TRBV10-3 and TRBJ1-1, with D uncertain. The CDR3 contains 15 residues. V was trimmed by 8 bases and J by 1 base, leaving 17 bases between them. CDR1 is ENHRY and CDR2 is SYGVKD in the germline V gene. CDR3 region: CAIASGTLRNTEAFF. CDR3 nucleotide sequence: TGTGCCATCGCTTCGGGAACATTGAGGAACACTGAAGCTTTCTTT.

The V call is TRBV11-2, the J call TRBJ2-1; 10 positions match TRBD2. Germline CDR1 SGHAT, CDR2 FQNNGV. The junction had 6 bases not matched to a gene; V was cut back by 1 base and J by 6 bases. The CDR3 contains 16 residues. CDR3 DNA: TGTGCCAGCAGCTTAGCTTTAGCGGGGGGTTTCAATGAGCAGTTCTTC. It encodes CASSLALAGGFNEQFF.

The V and J genes are TRBV25-1 and TRBJ2-5; maybe TRBD2 (6 bases). Germline V CDR1 and CDR2: MGHDK, SYGVNS. This CDR3 region has 16 residues. The V end lost 0 bases, the J end lost 2 bases, and 13 bases lay between the germline ends. CDR3 in DNA: TGTGCCAGCAGTGAATATCTCGGGACTGATCAAGAGACCCAGTACTTC. Protein product: CASSEYLGTDQETQYF.

This clonotype has only a few counts. The J gene is TRBJ2-1, the V gene TRBV29-1, with 11 bases lining up with TRBD2. The CDR3 contains 16 residues. Germline loops: CDR1 SQVTM, CDR2 ANQGSEA. V shed 6 bases and J 0 bases; nucleotides not matched to a gene: 7. CDR3 nucleotide sequence: TGCAGCGTGGTCGGGACTAGCGGTGGCTCCTACAATGAGCAGTTCTTC. Encoded protein: CSVVGTSGGSYNEQFF.

A few counts support this clonotype. This chain connects TRBV7-9 to TRBJ2-3, with D maybe TRBD1 (5 bases). CDR1 SEHNR and CDR2 FQNEAQ come from the germline V gene (reference sequence). The V and J ends lost 2 bases and 4 bases respectively, with 10 bases between them. The CDR3 loop spans 14 amino acids. The chain's CDR3 is CASSLSTGSDTQYF. The DNA for the CDR3 is TGTGCCAGCAGCTTATCCACAGGATCAGATACGCAGTATTTT.

This clonotype was detected many times. The chain is built from TRBV12-3 or TRBV12-4 and TRBJ1-1; 9 bases are shared with TRBD1. The junction had 4 bases not matched to a gene; V was cut back by 8 bases and J by 0 bases. The CDR3 extends over 14 amino acids. CDR3 amino acids: CASLGQGLNTEAFF. CDR3 coding DNA: TGTGCCAGCTTGGGACAGGGACTGAACACTGAAGCTTTCTTT.

Many counts were recorded for this clonotype. The V and J genes are TRBV5-1 and TRBJ1-1; 7 bases agree with TRBD1. V gave up 3 bases and J gave up 1 base; unmatched junction bases: 0. The CDR3 has 13 residues. Germline assignment: CDR1 SGHRS and CDR2 YFSETQ. CDR3 DNA: TGCGCCAGCAGCTGGGACAGGAACACTGAAGCTTTCTTT. The encoded protein is CASSWDRNTEAFF.

This clonotype showed up many times. This chain joins TRBV29-1 and TRBJ2-1, with D possibly TRBD2 on 6 matching bases. The germline CDR1 and CDR2 sequences are SQVTM and ANQGSEA. V was cut by 8 bases and J by 2 bases, with 13 bases left in between. This CDR3 region has 13 residues. The CDR3 spells CSSRGSTYNEQFF. DNA of the CDR3: TGCAGCTCCCGGGGGTCCACCTACAATGAGCAGTTCTTC.

This clonotype was found a few times. The genes are TRBV3-1 and TRBJ1-4; a possible D gene is TRBD1 (6 bases). The CDR3 contains 16 residues. From germline, CDR1 is LGHDT and CDR2 YNNKEL (reference sequence). V was clipped by 1 base and J by 5 bases, with 14 bases between them. CDR3 protein: CASSQGGEGVNEKLFF. The CDR3, as DNA: TGTGCCAGCAGCCAAGGGGGAGAGGGGGTCAATGAAAAACTGTTTTTT.

This clonotype turned up a few times. The chain is built from TRBV4-3 and TRBJ2-3; perhaps TRBD2 as D (6 bases). Germline loops: CDR1 LGHNA, CDR2 YSLEER. This CDR3 is 15 amino acids long. Trimming removed 0 bases at V and 5 bases at J, with 12 bases between. CDR3 loop: CASSQDPGLVDTQYF. The CDR3 DNA follows: TGCGCCAGCAGCCAAGATCCGGGACTCGTAGATACGCAGTATTTT.

This clonotype was seen only once. The chain uses TRBV7-8 and TRBJ2-3, with D unclear. This CDR3 has 13 residues. V was clipped by 5 bases and J by 5 bases, with 11 bases between them. The germline V gene encodes CDR1 SGHVS and CDR2 FQNEAQ. CDR3 sequence: CASSPWSQDTQYF. The CDR3 DNA reads TGTGCCAGCAGCCCCTGGTCTCAAGATACGCAGTATTTT.

Only a few counts were recorded for this clonotype. This rearrangement joins TRBV7-9 to TRBJ2-3, with D unclear. The V gene's germline CDR1 is SEHNR and CDR2 FQNEAQ (reference sequence). The CDR3 has 13 residues. The V and J ends lost 3 bases and 4 bases respectively, with 8 bases between them. The CDR3 sequence is CASSFLGSDTQYF. For the CDR3, the DNA is TGTGCCAGCAGCTTCCTGGGTTCAGATACGCAGTATTTT.

This clonotype showed up just a few times. The V gene is TRBV20-1, the J gene TRBJ1-2, with D unresolved. The CDR3 is 11 amino acids. Deletions cut 3 bases from V and 3 bases from J, with 5 bases between. From germline, CDR1 is DFQATT and CDR2 SNEGSKA (reference sequence). In DNA, the CDR3 is TGCAGTGCTAGGTCGGACTATGGCTACACCTTC. It codes for CSARSDYGYTF.

This clonotype was picked up a small number of times. The chain recombines TRBV27 with TRBJ2-1; D perhaps matches TRBD2 (5 bases). The CDR3 length is 16 residues. V was cut by 0 bases and J by 4 bases, with 13 bases left in between. The germline V gene has CDR1 MNHEY and CDR2 SMNVEV (reference sequence). CDR3 region: CASSLSRGNSYNEQFF. The CDR3 DNA sequence: TGTGCCAGCAGTTTATCGAGAGGGAACAGTTACAATGAGCAGTTCTTC.

The gene calls are TRBV6-6 and TRBJ2-7; perhaps TRBD1 as D (6 bases). The germline V and J ends were trimmed by 5 bases and 3 bases, with 11 bases remaining between them. This CDR3 spans 13 amino acids. Germline values: CDR1 MNHNY, CDR2 SVGAGI (reference sequence). CDR3 bases: TGTGCCAGCAGTCCAGACAGGAACTACGAGCAGTACTTC. Its translation: CASSPDRNYEQYF.

The CDR3 is CSARDLAERYTDTQYF. CDR3 sequence (DNA): TGCAGTGCTAGAGATTTGGCGGAACGATACACAGATACGCAGTATTTT. The chain uses TRBV20-1 and TRBJ2-3; D is ambiguous. The CDR3 is 16 amino acids. Trimming removed 0 bases at V and 2 bases at J, with 15 bases between. The germline V gene encodes CDR1 DFQATT and CDR2 SNEGSKA (reference sequence).

The rearrangement uses TRBV10-1 and TRBJ2-2; D remains unclear. Trimming pared 5 bases from V and 2 bases from J, leaving 9 bases between. Germline V gene sequence: CDR1 WNHNN, CDR2 SYGVQD (reference sequence). The CDR3 length is 14 residues. CDR3 loop: CASSLQTNTGELFF. The DNA of the CDR3 is TGCGCCAGCAGTTTACAGACCAACACCGGGGAGCTGTTTTTT.

This chain uses TRBV18 with TRBJ2-5, with 7 nucleotides matching TRBD1. This CDR3 is 13 amino acids long. Germline CDR1 is KGHSH and CDR2 is LQKENI. V shed 8 bases, J shed 5 bases, and the junction held 8 bases outside the gene matches. Here the CDR3 reads CASTKDRDETQYF. CDR3 DNA sequence: TGTGCCAGCACGAAAGACAGGGATGAGACCCAGTACTTC. The full variable domain, with the rest looked up from reference TRBV18 and TRBJ2-5, is NAGVMQNPRHLVRRRGQEARLRCSPMKGHSHVYWYRQLPEEGLKFMVYLQKENIIDESGMPKERFSAEFPKEGPSILRIQQVVRGDSAAYFCASTKDRDETQYFGPGTRLLVL.

This clonotype was seen only a few times. The chain is built from TRBV12-3 or TRBV12-4 and TRBJ2-1, with 11 bases aligning to TRBD2. Losses at the gene ends were 6 bases for V and 4 bases for J; bases not matched to a gene: 5. The length of the CDR3 is 15 residues. CDR3 loop: CASRLTSGGYNEQFF. DNA for the CDR3: TGTGCCAGCAGACTTACTAGCGGGGGTTACAATGAGCAGTTCTTC.

This clonotype appeared many times. The chain carries TRBV6-5 and TRBJ2-3, with D maybe TRBD1 (5 bases). Trimming left V 7 bases short and J 0 bases short, with 8 bases between. CDR3 length: 13 amino acids. The germline V gene encodes CDR1 MNHEY and CDR2 SVGAGI. CDR3 loop: CASTRESTDTQYF. In nucleotides, the CDR3 is TGTGCCAGCACCAGGGAAAGCACAGATACGCAGTATTTT.

The chain employs TRBV5-1 and TRBJ2-1, with D perhaps matching TRBD2 (6 bases). The germline V gene encodes CDR1 SGHRS and CDR2 YFSETQ. The CDR3 consists of 14 residues. Trimming shortened V by 6 bases and J by 5 bases, and 15 bases separated the two germline ends. As DNA, the CDR3 is TGCGCCAGCACCTCGGAGGGGAACCACAATGAGCAGTTCTTC. This translates into CASTSEGNHNEQFF.

This clonotype was seen more than once but under ten times. V and J are TRBV15 and TRBJ1-3; no clear D gene. CDR1 and CDR2 from the germline V gene are LNHNV and YYDKDF (reference sequence). Trimming left V 0 bases short and J 4 bases short, with 13 bases between. This CDR3 region has 16 residues. CDR3 residues: CATSRDMDPGGNTIYF. For the CDR3, the DNA is TGTGCCACCAGCAGAGATATGGATCCGGGAGGAAACACCATATATTTT. The variable domain in full, completed from reference TRBV15 and TRBJ1-3, reads DAMVIQNPRYQVTQFGKPVTLSCSQTLNHNVMYWYQQKSSQAPKLLFHYYDKDFNNEADTPDNFQSRRPNTSFCFLDIRSPGLGDTAMYLCATSRDMDPGGNTIYFGEGSWLTVV.

This clonotype was picked up a small number of times. V usage is TRBV20-1 and J usage is TRBJ2-3; 8 positions match TRBD2. The CDR3 has 15 residues. The V and J ends lost 3 bases and 5 bases, in that order; junction bases with no gene match: 10. Germline loops: CDR1 DFQATT, CDR2 SNEGSKA (reference sequence). This CDR3 is CSARGDSGIGDTQYF. Written as DNA, the CDR3 is TGCAGTGCTAGGGGGGATAGCGGGATCGGAGATACGCAGTATTTT.

The rearrangement joins TRBV7-2 to TRBJ2-3; D gene ambiguous. The germline V and J ends were trimmed by 2 bases and 2 bases, with 8 bases remaining between them. The CDR3 consists of 14 residues. In germline, CDR1 is SGHTA, CDR2 FQGNSA. CDR3 nucleotide sequence: TGTGCCAGCAGCTTAATCGCCCTCACAGATACGCAGTATTTT. Protein product: CASSLIALTDTQYF.

This chain connects TRBV6-5 to TRBJ1-2; D is undetermined. Per the germline V gene, CDR1 is MNHEY and CDR2 is SVGAGI. V was shortened by 0 bases and J by 5 bases, with 10 bases between the two germline ends. This CDR3 region has 14 residues. This chain's CDR3 is CASSYSSIAYGYTF. The CDR3 coding sequence is TGTGCCAGCAGTTACTCGAGTATCGCTTATGGCTACACCTTC.

This clonotype turned up a few times. The chain carries TRBV7-9 and TRBJ1-2; 9 bases are shared with TRBD1. This CDR3 has 14 residues. The junction had 10 bases not matched to a gene; V was cut back by 4 bases and J by 10 bases. Germline CDR1 reads SEHNR; CDR2 reads FQNEAQ (reference sequence). The CDR3 coding sequence is TGTGCCAGCAGCTCGACCGGGACAGGGAATGACTACACCTTC. Amino acid sequence: CASSSTGTGNDYTF.